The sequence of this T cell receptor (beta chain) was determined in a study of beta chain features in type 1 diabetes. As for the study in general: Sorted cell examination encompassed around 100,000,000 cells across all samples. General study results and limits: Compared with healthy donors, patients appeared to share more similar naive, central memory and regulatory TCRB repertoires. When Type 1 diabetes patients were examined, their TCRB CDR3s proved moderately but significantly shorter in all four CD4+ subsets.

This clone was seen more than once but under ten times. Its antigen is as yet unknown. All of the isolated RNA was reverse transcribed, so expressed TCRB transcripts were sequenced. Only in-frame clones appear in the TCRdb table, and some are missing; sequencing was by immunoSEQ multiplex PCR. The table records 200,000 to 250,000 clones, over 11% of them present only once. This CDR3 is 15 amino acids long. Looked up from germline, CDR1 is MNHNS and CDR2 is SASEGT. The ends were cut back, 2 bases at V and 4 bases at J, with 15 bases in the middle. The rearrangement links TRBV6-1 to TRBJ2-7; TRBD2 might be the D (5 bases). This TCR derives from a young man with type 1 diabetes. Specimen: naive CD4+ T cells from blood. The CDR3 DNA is TGTGCCAGCAGTGAAAATCCAGGACTCTGGTACGAGCAGTACTTC. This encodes CASSENPGLWYEQYF.